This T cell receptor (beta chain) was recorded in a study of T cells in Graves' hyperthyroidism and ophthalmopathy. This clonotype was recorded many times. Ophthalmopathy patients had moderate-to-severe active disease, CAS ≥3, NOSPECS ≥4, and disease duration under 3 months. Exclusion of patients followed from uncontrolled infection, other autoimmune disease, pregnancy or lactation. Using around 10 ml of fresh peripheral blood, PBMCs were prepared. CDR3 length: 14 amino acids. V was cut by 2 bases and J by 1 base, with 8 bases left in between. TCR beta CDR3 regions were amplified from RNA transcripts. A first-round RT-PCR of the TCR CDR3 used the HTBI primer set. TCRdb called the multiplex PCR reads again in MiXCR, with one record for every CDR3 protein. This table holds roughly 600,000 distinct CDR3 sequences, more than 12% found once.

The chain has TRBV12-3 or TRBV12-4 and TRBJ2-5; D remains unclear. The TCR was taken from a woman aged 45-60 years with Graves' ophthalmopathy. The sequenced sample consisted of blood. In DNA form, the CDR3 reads TGTGCCAGCAGTTTATTCCACTCCCAAGAGACCCAGTACTTC. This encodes CASSLFHSQETQYF.